The text below deals with one T cell receptor beta chain. No antigen is known for it. Per-nucleotide qualities are absent, and no much larger clonotype sits a single base away. The same CDR3 can be traced to other DNA sequences in this sample. This sample was included in a study of blood T cell repertoires in COVID-19 (dated by TCRdb to the early 2020s). In the study overall: The collaborator samples originated in the United States, Italy and Spain and spanned the acute and convalescent phases of COVID-19. The repertoires were released in a freely available public database intended as a resource for research on the immune response to SARS-CoV-2. Where available, HLA class I and class II types were taken from metadata supplied by the sample provider and were not determined by assay-based typing. The prospective study material was composed of cDNA or gDNA derived from T cells, B-cell-depleted T cells, or PBMCs. The dataset comprised deeply sampled blood TCRbeta repertoires from subjects exposed to, actively infected with, or recovered from COVID-19. The samples were drawn from two sources: the first 160 participants of the ongoing ImmuneRACE study, and 950 to 1,500 subjects contributed by 6 global collaborators. Nearly every sample came with metadata listing a de-identified subject ID, COVID-19 status, age in years and sex.

Based on the germline V gene (reference sequence), the CDR1 and CDR2 sequences are LNHDA and SQIVND. V is shortened by 6 bases, J by 3 bases, and the region joining them spans 7 bases. The CDR3 goes from the cysteine to the phenylalanine over 12 residues. The only DNA kept is the CDR3, 36 bases in frame from the first base. Whole blood was collected in K2EDTA tubes by collaborating institutions according to the institutions' own protocols. Collaborator samples were shipped for TCRbeta analysis as frozen whole blood, isolated PBMCs, or DNA extracted from either sample type. TCRbeta CDR3 regions were amplified from genomic DNA by means of the immunoSEQ Assay, a bias-controlled multiplex PCR. In the original analysis: Nucleated cell counts per sample were estimated from amplification of reference gene primers within the assay. To quantify the absolute abundance of each unique TCRbeta CDR3 rearrangement, sequence reads were collapsed and filtered. For each sample, productive Simpson clonality was calculated as the square root of Simpson's diversity index over productive rearrangements. TCRdb took this table from immuneACCESS and kept in-frame rearrangements with V and J called. Such tables lack part of the clones; where checked against another copy, unresolved V genes explain under half of the gap, and the rest is unexplained. D and trimming were read from the DNA, whereas the V and J calls and clone size are those reported in that table. This sample has 150,000 to 200,000 clones in its table, and about four fifths of those were observed once. Under 3% of the sample goes to the ten largest clones.

The research as a whole found: Clinical and demographic metadata were provided uncurated, with the amount varying by source and participant.

Sequenced sample: peripheral blood. The sequence is built from TRBV19 and TRBJ2-3; TRBD1 is possibly the D segment (6 matching bases). This clonotype was obtained from a human donor with acute or convalescent COVID-19. The donor label of this sample is uncertain. CDR3 loop: CASSQGTDTQYF. The nucleotides read TGTGCCAGTAGCCAGGGGACAGATACGCAGTATTTT.